A selection of T cell receptor beta chains follows, all from one sample in a study of T cell responses to AZD1222 COVID-19 vaccine. Using immunoSEQ multiplex PCR, the repertoire was profiled, and TCRdb retains in-frame clones only, with some absent. The top ten hold about 2.5% of the sample, which has approximately 67,000 clones, roughly 89% seen once. Material: peripheral blood, obtained on day 0 of AZD1222 vaccination. Receptors originate from an adult in good health. Both conserved end residues are part of each CDR3. A D gene is named only where the DNA matches it firmly. Size values are once, few and many counts, or a class for expanded clones, and some rows have none.

j_call: TRBJ1-1; d_call: NA; clone_size: NA; v_call: TRBV6-5; cdr3_nt: TGTGCCAGCAGTTACTCGCTCGAACAGACCACTGAAGCTTTCTTT; cdr3_aa: CASSYSLEQTTEAFF
j_call: TRBJ1-2; d_call: NA; clone_size: NA; v_call: TRBV15; cdr3_nt: TGTGCCACCAGCGGGCTGATCTATGGCTACACCTTC; cdr3_aa: CATSGLIYGYTF
j_call: TRBJ1-1; d_call: NA; clone_size: NA; v_call: TRBV30; cdr3_nt: TGTGCCTGGAGTTCACCCCCAGGCAGCACTGAAGCTTTCTTT; cdr3_aa: CAWSSPPGSTEAFF
j_call: TRBJ1-5; d_call: NA; clone_size: NA; v_call: TRBV28; cdr3_nt: TGTGCCAGCAGTTCCCCTGGGGGGGCCGGACAGCCCCAGCATTTT; cdr3_aa: CASSSPGGAGQPQHF
j_call: TRBJ1-5; d_call: NA; clone_size: NA; v_call: TRBV24-1; cdr3_nt: TGTGCCACCAGTGATTTGCAAAAACAGCGAGTGAATCAGCCCCAGCATTTT; cdr3_aa: CATSDLQKQRVNQPQHF
j_call: TRBJ1-5; d_call: NA; clone_size: NA; v_call: TRBV14; cdr3_nt: TGTGCCAGCAGCCAAGTAGGGGGGGCGCTTTACTATGTGGGCAATCAGCCCCAGCATTTT; cdr3_aa: CASSQVGGALYYVGNQPQHF
j_call: TRBJ2-1; d_call: NA; clone_size: NA; v_call: TRBV7-3; cdr3_nt: TGTGCCAGCAGCTTAAGGTTTTCCGGCTCCTACAATGAGCAGTTCTTC; cdr3_aa: CASSLRFSGSYNEQFF
j_call: TRBJ2-2; d_call: NA; clone_size: once; v_call: TRBV30; cdr3_nt: TGTGCCTGGAGTGTGGGCGTCGGGGAGCTGTTTTTT; cdr3_aa: CAWSVGVGELFF
j_call: TRBJ1-1; d_call: NA; clone_size: NA; v_call: TRBV30; cdr3_nt: TGTGCCTGGAGAACCTTTTTATCGGGGGGACCTGAAGCTTTCTTT; cdr3_aa: CAWRTFLSGGPEAFF
j_call: TRBJ1-4; d_call: NA; clone_size: NA; v_call: TRBV2; cdr3_nt: TGTGCCAGCAGCGAACAGGATTATAATGAAAAACTGTTTTTT; cdr3_aa: CASSEQDYNEKLFF
j_call: TRBJ1-1; d_call: NA; clone_size: NA; v_call: TRBV27; cdr3_nt: TGTGCCAGCAGTCCACTTCCTTACCTTGCATCGGAAGGTTTGACTGAAGCTTTCTTT; cdr3_aa: CASSPLPYLASEGLTEAFF
j_call: TRBJ2-1; d_call: TRBD1; clone_size: NA; v_call: TRBV24-1; cdr3_nt: TGTGCCACCAGTGATTTGGGGGGACAGGGAGGGGGCAATGAGCAGTTCTTC; cdr3_aa: CATSDLGGQGGGNEQFF
j_call: TRBJ1-1; d_call: TRBD1; clone_size: NA; v_call: TRBV7-9; cdr3_nt: TGTGCCAGCAGCTTGGACAGGGGAGTGGGCACTGAAGCTTTCTTT; cdr3_aa: CASSLDRGVGTEAFF
j_call: TRBJ2-1; d_call: NA; clone_size: NA; v_call: TRBV7-6; cdr3_nt: TGTGCCAGCAGGACGTGGGATTTGGGTAGCCTCTTCTTC; cdr3_aa: CASRTWDLGSLFF
j_call: TRBJ2-5; d_call: NA; clone_size: few; v_call: TRBV11-3; cdr3_nt: TGTGCCAGCAGCTTACACAGGGAAATGGAGACCCAGTACTTC; cdr3_aa: CASSLHREMETQYF
j_call: TRBJ2-1; d_call: NA; clone_size: once; v_call: TRBV28; cdr3_nt: TGTGCCAGCAACGACCCTCGGGGATTGGGTAACAATGAGCAGTTCTTC; cdr3_aa: CASNDPRGLGNNEQFF
j_call: TRBJ1-3; d_call: TRBD1; clone_size: NA; v_call: TRBV5-1; cdr3_nt: TGCGCCAGCAGCTGGGCTTCAGGGGGCGGAAACACCATATATTTT; cdr3_aa: CASSWASGGGNTIYF
j_call: TRBJ2-5; d_call: NA; clone_size: NA; v_call: TRBV7-7; cdr3_nt: TGTGCCAGCAGCTCCCTCACTGGGACCCAGTACTTC; cdr3_aa: CASSSLTGTQYF
j_call: TRBJ2-3; d_call: TRBD2; clone_size: NA; v_call: TRBV7-2; cdr3_nt: TGTGCCAGCAGCTTAGCGGGAGGGAGCACAGATACGCAGTATTTT; cdr3_aa: CASSLAGGSTDTQYF
j_call: TRBJ2-1; d_call: TRBD2; clone_size: NA; v_call: TRBV23-1; cdr3_nt: TGCGCCAGCAGTCAATTACGACTAGCGGGATGTGAGCAGTTCTTC; cdr3_aa: CASSQLRLAGCEQFF
j_call: TRBJ2-3; d_call: TRBD2; clone_size: NA; v_call: TRBV7-3; cdr3_nt: TGTGCCAGCAGCTCCCTAGCGGGGGGCACAGATACGCAGTATTTT; cdr3_aa: CASSSLAGGTDTQYF
j_call: TRBJ1-1; d_call: NA; clone_size: NA; v_call: TRBV29-1; cdr3_nt: TGCAGCGTTGAAGATCGCGGGTCCAACACTGAAGCTTTCTTT; cdr3_aa: CSVEDRGSNTEAFF
j_call: TRBJ2-7; d_call: NA; clone_size: NA; v_call: TRBV10-3; cdr3_nt: TGTGCCATCAGTGAGGGGGCCCTCACAAGCTACGAGCAGTACTTC; cdr3_aa: CAISEGALTSYEQYF
j_call: TRBJ2-1; d_call: NA; clone_size: NA; v_call: TRBV28; cdr3_nt: TGTGCCAGCAGTCCCCCCGGACTGACTAGCTCCTACAATGAGCAGTTCTTC; cdr3_aa: CASSPPGLTSSYNEQFF
j_call: TRBJ1-1; d_call: NA; clone_size: NA; v_call: TRBV5-1; cdr3_nt: TGCGCCAGCAGCTTGATGGAGGTGGACACTGAAGCTTTCTTT; cdr3_aa: CASSLMEVDTEAFF